The 14 T cell receptor delta chains presented below share a single source sample, sequenced in a study of gamma-delta chains in newborns, infants, children. TCRdb re-called clones from the reads using CATT. This sample has 7,000 or so delta-chain clones, with roughly 0.7% found just once. The sample taken for sequencing was blood. The receptors stem from a child who was a newborn, infant or young child, either healthy, febrile or measles-vaccinated (not recorded which).

Concerning this clone: TCRdb's entry gives the protein of a much larger clone, which mismatches this DNA's translation at residue 3, likely from a read error; the protein reported here is translated from the DNA. The chain couples TRDV2 to TRDJ2, with TRDD3 identical over 9 bases. This CDR3 comprises 19 residues. Looked up from germline, CDR1 is GEAIGNYY and CDR2 is EKD. CDR3 residues: CARDPMEGIRRGMTAQLFF. In nucleotides, the CDR3 is TGTGCCCGTGACCCGATGGAGGGGATACGCAGGGGTATGACAGCACAACTCTTCTTT.

A few counts support this clone. TCRdb lists the protein of a much larger clone for this DNA, which differs at residue 13, so this is likely a read error; the protein given here is translated from the DNA itself. The chain joins TRDV2 to TRDJ3, with TRDD3 identical over 9 bases. Germline V gives CDR1 GEAIGNYY, CDR2 EKD. This CDR3 has 19 residues. This CDR3 is CACDTWGISLSWETRQMFF. The CDR3 DNA reads TGTGCCTGTGACACCTGGGGGATAAGCTTGTCCTGGGAAACCCGACAGATGTTTTTC.

As regards this clone: A read error is likely here: a far larger clone is one base away. Other DNA sequences within the sample encode an identical CDR3. The rearrangement uses TRDV2 and TRDJ3; TRDD3 is a possible D gene (6 bases). Germline values: CDR1 GEAIGNYY, CDR2 EKD. The CDR3 covers 15 residues. The CDR3 here is CACKGETWDTRQMFF. CDR3 bases: TGCGCCTGTAAGGGGGAAACCTGGGACACCCGACAGATGTTTTTC.

The table lists this clone with a few counts. A read error may be the cause here, since a much bigger clone is one base away. Other DNA sequences in the sample encode the same CDR3. The chain joins TRDV2 to TRDJ3, with 11 bases that match TRDD3. Germline assignment: CDR1 GEAIGNYY and CDR2 EKD. CDR3 length equals 19 residues. V trimming: 5 bases; J trimming: 0 bases; junction bases outside the gene matches: 8. CDR3 coding DNA: TGTGCCTGTGGCACGGTACTGGGGGATATCTCCTGGGACACCCGACAGATGTTTTTC. Protein product: CACGTVLGDISWDTRQMFF.

This clone was counted between two and nine times. The protein that TCRdb holds for this DNA derives from a much larger clone and differs from the translated DNA at residue 8, which likely indicates a read error; the protein shown here is translated from the DNA. This rearrangement joins TRDV2 to TRDJ3; D may be TRDD3 (5 bases). The CDR3 runs to 18 residues. Germline CDR1 reads GEAIGNYY; CDR2 reads EKD. Trimming pared 0 bases from V and 2 bases from J, leaving 13 bases between. CDR3 loop: CACDTGWDPAWDTRQMFF. In nucleotides, the CDR3 is TGTGCCTGTGACACCGGCTGGGACCCAGCCTGGGACACCCGACAGATGTTTTTC.

This clone appeared many times. Other DNA sequences of this sample code for an identical CDR3. The chain joins TRDV2 to TRDJ3, with 11 bases fitting TRDD3. V dropped 0 bases and J dropped 3; count of bases not matched to a gene: 9. The CDR3 runs 20 residues. The germline gives CDR1 GEAIGNYY, CDR2 EKD. CDR3 amino acids: CACDTLSSTGGYWDTRQMFF. The CDR3 nucleotides are TGTGCCTGTGACACCTTATCAAGTACTGGGGGATACTGGGACACCCGACAGATGTTTTTC.

By sample share, this clone is medium-sized. This sample includes further DNA sequences coding for the same CDR3. The rearrangement links TRDV2 to TRDJ3, with 10 bases fitting TRDD3. Germline V gene lookup returns CDR1 GEAIGNYY and CDR2 EKD. After removal of 2 bases from V and 4 bases from J, the junction contained 1 base not matched to a gene. The CDR3 has 16 amino acids. CDR3 nucleotide sequence: TGTGCCTGTGACATACTGGGGGATTGGGACACCCGACAGATGTTTTTC. It codes for CACDILGDWDTRQMFF.

By share, this clone counts as medium-sized. The V and J genes are TRDV2 and TRDJ1, with 8 positions matching TRDD3. CDR3 size: 15 residues. The ends lost 0 bases at V and 0 bases at J; junction bases unmatched: 2. The V gene's germline CDR1 is GEAIGNYY and CDR2 EKD. The DNA of the CDR3 is TGTGCCTGTGACACCGAGGGGGATAACACCGATAAACTCATCTTT. Amino acids: CACDTEGDNTDKLIF.

This clone has a handful of counts. A much larger clone is a single base away; this may be a read error. Within the sample, other DNA sequences also encode this same CDR3. The chain employs TRDV2 and TRDJ3, with D tentatively TRDD3 (6 bases). The CDR3 is 20 residues long. Germline assignment: CDR1 GEAIGNYY and CDR2 EKD. The CDR3 DNA is TGTGCCTGCGACACCGGGTGGGGATTCCGGAGCTCCTGGGACACCCGACAGATGTTTTTC. It translates to CACDTGWGFRSSWDTRQMFF.

In regard to this clone: TCRdb's listed protein matches a much larger clone and diverges from this DNA's translation at residue 10, likely through a read error; the protein shown comes from the DNA. The chain is built from TRDV2 and TRDJ2, with D maybe TRDD3 (6 bases). This CDR3 has 16 amino acids. Per the germline V gene, CDR1 is GEAIGNYY and CDR2 is EKD. CDR3 residues: CACDTVGATWTAQLFF. CDR3 nucleotides: TGTGCCTGTGACACAGTGGGGGCTACTTGGACAGCCCAACTCTTCTTT.

This clone was detected a few times. TCRdb pairs this DNA with a much larger clone's protein that differs at residue 16, likely a read error; the protein shown was translated from the DNA. V is TRDV2 and J is TRDJ3; TRDD3 matches at 9 bases. The CDR3 runs 18 residues. Looked up from germline, CDR1 is GEAIGNYY and CDR2 is EKD. CDR3 in amino acids: CACDNTGGVSWDTRQTFF. In DNA form, the CDR3 reads TGTGCCTGTGACAATACTGGGGGAGTCTCCTGGGACACCCGACAGACGTTTTTC.

Only a few counts were recorded for this clone. This may arise from a read error, as a much more abundant clone is one base away. Other DNA sequences in this sample translate to the same CDR3. The gene calls are TRDV2 and TRDJ3; 8 nucleotides align to TRDD3. Per germline, CDR1 GEAIGNYY and CDR2 EKD. V was clipped by 1 base and J by 1 base; unmatched bases: 5. The CDR3 runs 18 residues. CDR3 nucleotides: TGTGCCTGTGACACTGGGGGATCTGGGTCCTGGGACACCCGACAGATGTTTTTC. Protein sequence: CACDTGGSGSWDTRQMFF.

About this clone: TCRdb shows a much larger clone's protein in place of this DNA's translation, and the two differ at residue 12, likely through a read error; the protein shown is translated from the DNA. The CDR3 bases are TGTGCCTGTGACGCCTTGGGGATCAGGGCACAACCCTTCTTT. It yields the protein CACDALGIRAQPFF. The chain has TRDV2 and TRDJ2; a possible D gene is TRDD3 (6 bases). Germline V CDR1 and CDR2: GEAIGNYY, EKD. This CDR3 spans 14 amino acids.

Sample share makes this clone large. The sample contains more than one DNA sequence encoding this CDR3. The chain joins TRDV2 to TRDJ2; 13 bases fit TRDD3. V lost 0 bases, J lost 2 bases, and 11 bases stayed unmatched. The CDR3 is made up of 20 amino acids. Germline assignment: CDR1 GEAIGNYY and CDR2 EKD. This CDR3 reads CACDTLFLLGDTDLTAQLFF. The DNA for the CDR3 is TGTGCCTGTGACACCCTATTCCTACTGGGGGATACGGACTTGACAGCACAACTCTTCTTT.